This entry lists 32 T cell receptor beta chains sequenced from one sample in a study of blood T cell repertoires in COVID-19. Clones were sequenced by immunoSEQ multiplex PCR, and TCRdb holds only the in-frame ones, with some missing. The sample yields about 270,000 clones, under 95% seen once. The specimen was PBMCs or T cells enriched from blood (not recorded which). These receptors originate from a man aged 40-55 years who had been exposed to COVID-19.

The rearrangement joins TRBV30 to TRBJ1-4; 8 bases agree with TRBD1. Unmatched junction bases numbered 8, after V lost 3 bases and J lost 8 bases. The CDR3 is made up of 14 amino acids. Germline CDR1 is GTSNPN and CDR2 is SVGIG (reference sequence). CDR3 DNA sequence: TGTGCCTGGAGCCCCGGACAGGGAGGGGAAAAACTGTTTTTT. This translates into CAWSPGQGGEKLFF.

The rearrangement joins TRBV2 to TRBJ2-3; D is possibly TRBD2 (5 bases). Trimming cost V 9 bases and J 5 bases, with 9 bases left between them. Germline loops: CDR1 SNHLY, CDR2 FYNNEI. This CDR3 region has 11 residues. CDR3 bases: TGTGCCAGTAAACGGGGAGATACGCAGTATTTT. It encodes CASKRGDTQYF.

The chain combines TRBV7-9 with TRBJ1-1; unclear D gene. This CDR3 has 14 residues. V was cut by 3 bases and J by 3 bases, with 11 bases left in between. Germline-derived CDR1 and CDR2 are SEHNR and FQNEAQ (reference sequence). CDR3 residues: CASSFEATDTEAFF. CDR3 in DNA: TGTGCCAGCAGCTTCGAAGCTACGGACACTGAAGCTTTCTTT.

The rearrangement joins TRBV15 to TRBJ1-2; tentative D call: TRBD1 (5 bases). Germline values: CDR1 LNHNV, CDR2 YYDKDF (reference sequence). CDR3 size: 14 residues. Trimming pared 0 bases from V and 4 bases from J, leaving 9 bases between. The chain's CDR3 is CATSRDRGGYGYTF. CDR3 nucleotide sequence: TGTGCCACCAGCAGAGATAGGGGTGGCTATGGCTACACCTTC.

The chain links TRBV27 to TRBJ2-7; 7 nucleotides match TRBD2. The CDR3 is 17 residues long. CDR1 and CDR2 (germline): MNHEY, SMNVEV (reference sequence). With 1 base clipped from V and 3 bases from J, the junction kept 12 bases outside the gene matches. DNA for the CDR3: TGTGCCAGCAGTTTATGGGGTCGTGGCGGGAGAAGCTACGAGCAGTACTTC. Translation: CASSLWGRGGRSYEQYF.

This clone was counted a single time. CDR3: CASSRSGQPNTEAFF. The DNA of the CDR3 is TGTGCCAGCAGTCGATCGGGACAGCCAAACACTGAAGCTTTCTTT. The gene calls are TRBV28 and TRBJ1-1; 7 bases agree with TRBD1. The CDR3 spans 15 residues. Germline lookup yields CDR1 MDHEN and CDR2 SYDVKM. Trimming removed 5 bases from V and 2 bases from J; junction bases left unmatched: 8.

The chain links TRBV6-5 to TRBJ1-1; the match to TRBD1 covers 7 bases. The length of the CDR3 is 14 residues. Trimming cost V 10 bases and J 6 bases; bases outside gene matches: 14. Germline CDR1 MNHEY, CDR2 SVGAGI. The CDR3 sequence is CATLSTGWGSEAFF. Written as DNA, the CDR3 is TGTGCCACCCTATCGACAGGGTGGGGCTCTGAAGCTTTCTTT.

In DNA, the CDR3 is TGTGCCAGCAGCCTGTCTAACACTGAAGCTTTCTTT. It specifies CASSLSNTEAFF. The V gene is TRBV28, the J gene TRBJ1-1; the D is unclear. Germline CDR1 and CDR2: MDHEN and SYDVKM. Deletions cut 6 bases from V and 2 bases from J, with 7 bases between. The CDR3 sequence is 12 residues long.

This clone showed up just a few times. The gene calls are TRBV24-1 and TRBJ1-1; 8 bases are a match to TRBD1. Unmatched junction bases numbered 6, after V lost 9 bases and J lost 4 bases. The CDR3 has 13 residues. Germline CDR1 is KGHDR and CDR2 is SFDVKD. The CDR3: CATEGQGSTEAFF. DNA for the CDR3: TGTGCCACCGAAGGACAGGGAAGCACTGAAGCTTTCTTT.

J is TRBJ2-2 and V is TRBV7-2, with 7 positions matching TRBD1. The germline V gene encodes CDR1 SGHTA and CDR2 FQGNSA. This CDR3 is 16 amino acids long. V shed 7 bases and J 0 bases; nucleotides not matched to a gene: 8. The CDR3 spells CASTPPGQANTGELFF. In DNA, the CDR3 is TGTGCCAGCACCCCTCCCGGACAGGCGAACACCGGGGAGCTGTTTTTT. Supplemented by reference TRBV7-2 and TRBJ2-2, the full variable domain reads GAGVSQSPSNKVTEKGKDVELRCDPISGHTALYWYRQSLGQGLEFLIYFQGNSAPDKSGLPSDRFSAERTGGSVSTLTIQRTQQEDSAVYLCASTPPGQANTGELFFGEGSRLTVL.

This clone has only one observation. The V call is TRBV19, the J call TRBJ2-2; D not resolved. CDR3 length: 12 residues. Per the germline V gene, CDR1 is LNHDA and CDR2 is SQIVND (reference sequence). Deletions cut 7 bases from V and 4 bases from J, with 7 bases between. CDR3 sequence reads: CASNLRTGELFF. The CDR3, as DNA: TGTGCCAGTAATCTACGCACCGGGGAGCTGTTTTTT.

This sequence joins TRBV3-1 (or the pseudogene TRBV3-2) and TRBJ1-2; 10 bases agree with TRBD1. The CDR3 covers 16 residues. Trimming took 1 base from V and 4 from J; bases not matched to a gene: 6. Germline lookup yields CDR1 LGHDT and CDR2 YNNKEL (reference sequence). The CDR3 is CASSQGRGQGIYGYTF. CDR3 sequence (DNA): TGTGCCAGCAGCCAAGGGAGGGGACAGGGGATCTATGGCTACACCTTC.

The sample holds a few counts of this clone. This rearrangement joins TRBV27 to TRBJ1-6; no definite D call. There are 14 residues in the CDR3. The V and J ends lost 7 bases and 10 bases respectively, with 17 bases between them. CDR1 and CDR2 (germline): MNHEY, SMNVEV (reference sequence). The CDR3 loop reads CASTAGREGSPLHF. The CDR3 DNA reads as TGTGCCAGCACCGCTGGTAGGGAGGGATCACCCCTCCACTTT.

This clone was counted only a few times. Here the CDR3 reads CATSSRGLDTEAFF. CDR3 in DNA: TGTGCCACCAGCAGCAGGGGGCTCGACACTGAAGCTTTCTTT. V and J are TRBV15 and TRBJ1-1, with 8 positions matching TRBD1. V lost 3 bases, J lost 3 bases, and 3 bases stayed unmatched. Germline assignment: CDR1 LNHNV and CDR2 YYDKDF (reference sequence). The CDR3 spans 14 residues. The full variable domain, in which reference TRBV15 and TRBJ1-1 provide the parts outside the CDR3, is DAMVIQNPRYQVTQFGKPVTLSCSQTLNHNVMYWYQQKSSQAPKLLFHYYDKDFNNEADTPDNFQSRRPNTSFCFLDIRSPGLGDTAMYLCATSSRGLDTEAFFGQGTRLTVV.

CDR3 protein: CAWSARTRDTYLVYEQYF. The DNA of the CDR3 is TGTGCCTGGAGTGCCCGGACCCGGGACACGTATCTAGTTTACGAGCAGTACTTC. The chain has TRBV30 and TRBJ2-7, with D maybe TRBD1 (6 bases). Trimming removed 1 base at V and 4 bases at J, with 26 bases between. CDR1 GTSNPN and CDR2 SVGIG come from the germline V gene (reference sequence). The CDR3 has 18 residues.

This clone has only one observation. The chain uses TRBV15 and TRBJ1-2, with D unresolved. This CDR3 is 12 amino acids long. V was cut by 9 bases and J by 0 bases, with 8 bases left in between. The germline CDR1 and CDR2 sequences are LNHNV and YYDKDF (reference sequence). As DNA, the CDR3 is TGTGCCACAAGCTTAGCTAACTATGGCTACACCTTC. Translated: CATSLANYGYTF.

The V call is TRBV7-9, the J call TRBJ2-7; the match to TRBD1 covers 9 bases. The V gene's germline CDR1 is SEHNR and CDR2 FQNEAQ (reference sequence). This CDR3 spans 16 amino acids. J was trimmed by 2 bases and V by 0 bases; bases with no gene match: 5. CDR3 amino acids: CASSLALGQGTYEQYF. CDR3 coding DNA: TGTGCCAGCAGCTTAGCCCTTGGACAGGGGACCTACGAGCAGTACTTC.

V is TRBV27 and J is TRBJ2-7; 11 nucleotides align to TRBD2. Germline values: CDR1 MNHEY, CDR2 SMNVEV (reference sequence). The CDR3 is made up of 16 amino acids. The trim removed 6 bases at V and 3 bases at J, leaving 10 bases unmatched. For the CDR3, the DNA is TGTGCCAGCAGATATCAACTAGCGGGAGCTAACTACGAGCAGTACTTC. It is translated as CASRYQLAGANYEQYF.

The rearrangement uses TRBV7-9 and TRBJ1-1, with a possible D match to TRBD1 (6 bases). Germline CDR1 SEHNR, CDR2 FQNEAQ (reference sequence). Trimming cost V 0 bases and J 4 bases, with 12 bases left between them. The CDR3 extends over 15 amino acids. In DNA, the CDR3 is TGTGCCAGCAGCTTAGCGCAGGGACAAGGCACTGAAGCTTTCTTT. Translating it yields CASSLAQGQGTEAFF.

Only one count was recorded for this clone. The chain joins TRBV10-3 to TRBJ2-6; D is unclear. The V end was cut by 11 bases, the J end by 1 base, with 12 bases between. Germline-derived CDR1 and CDR2 are ENHRY and SYGVKD. The CDR3 extends over 14 amino acids. Written as DNA, the CDR3 is TGTGCCGCCTACCCCGAGTCTGGGGCCAACGTCCTGACTTTC. Its translation is CAAYPESGANVLTF.

J is TRBJ2-3 and V is TRBV15, with a tentative D call TRBD2 (5 bases). V was trimmed by 5 bases and J by 4 bases, leaving 16 bases between them. CDR3 length: 15 residues. Germline V CDR1 and CDR2: LNHNV, YYDKDF (reference sequence). CDR3 sequence: CATSSTKLLADTQYF. In DNA, the CDR3 is TGTGCCACCAGCTCGACTAAGCTTTTGGCAGATACGCAGTATTTT.

This clone came up once. This sequence joins TRBV18 and TRBJ2-1; no definite D call. The CDR3 has 15 residues. Trimming removed 3 bases from V and 3 bases from J, with 12 bases in between. The germline CDR1 and CDR2 sequences are KGHSH and LQKENI. DNA of the CDR3: TGTGCCAGCTCACCCTCGGAGTCTAGCTACAATGAGCAGTTCTTC. Translation: CASSPSESSYNEQFF.

This chain's CDR3 is CASSSKALELREKLFF. The DNA for the CDR3 is TGTGCCAGTAGTTCCAAAGCGTTAGAGCTTAGGGAAAAACTGTTTTTT. The gene calls are TRBV19 and TRBJ1-4; no firm D call. Trimming took off 5 bases at V and 8 bases at J, with 21 bases between the two ends. This CDR3 spans 16 amino acids. Germline V lookup: CDR1 LNHDA, CDR2 SQIVND (reference sequence). Combining the CDR3 with reference TRBV19 and TRBJ1-4 gives the whole variable domain DGGITQSPKYLFRKEGQNVTLSCEQNLNHDAMYWYRQDPGQGLRLIYYSQIVNDFQKGDIAEGYSVSREKKESFPLTVTSAQKNPTAFYLCASSSKALELREKLFFGSGTQLSVL.

The V and J genes are TRBV4-1 and TRBJ1-4; D is unresolved. V was trimmed by 2 bases and J by 1 base, leaving 14 bases between them. The CDR3 totals 17 residues. Germline V gene lookup returns CDR1 MGHRA and CDR2 YSYEKL. CDR3 protein: CASSQKTLRQTNEKLFF. For the CDR3, the DNA is TGCGCCAGCAGCCAAAAGACCCTCAGACAAACTAATGAAAAACTGTTTTTT.

The chain couples TRBV11-3 to TRBJ2-1, with 8 nucleotides matching TRBD1. The junction had 9 bases not matched to a gene; V was cut back by 0 bases and J by 5 bases. This CDR3 has 17 residues. From germline, CDR1 is SGHNT and CDR2 YENEEA. The CDR3 is CASSLDLRTGTHNEQFF. CDR3 DNA: TGTGCCAGCAGCTTAGACCTGAGGACAGGGACACACAATGAGCAGTTCTTC.

The genes are TRBV20-1 and TRBJ1-1, with D uncertain. Germline V gene sequence: CDR1 DFQATT, CDR2 SNEGSKA (reference sequence). The CDR3 consists of 13 residues. V was shortened by 3 bases and J by 2 bases, with 10 bases between the two germline ends. The CDR3 DNA is TGCAGTGCTAGTAGGCCAGGTAACACTGAAGCTTTCTTT. It encodes CSASRPGNTEAFF.

The chain combines TRBV4-3 with TRBJ2-2; 14 bases match TRBD2. CDR1 LGHNA and CDR2 YSLEER come from the germline V gene. The CDR3 is 16 residues long. V lost 3 bases to trimming and J lost 6 bases; unmatched junction nucleotides: 3. The CDR3 reads CASSQGTSGSAGELFF. The CDR3 DNA follows: TGCGCCAGCAGCCAGGGGACTAGCGGGAGTGCCGGGGAGCTGTTTTTT.

This chain links TRBV10-3 with TRBJ2-1, with D uncertain. V lost 4 bases and J lost 8, with 9 bases in between. Germline CDR1 ENHRY, CDR2 SYGVKD. The CDR3 has 12 residues. The CDR3 bases are TGTGCCATCAGTGGGAGTAGAGATGAGCAGTTCTTC. This gives the protein CAISGSRDEQFF.

V gene TRBV19 combines with J gene TRBJ2-7; 7 bases agree with TRBD1. Trimming took 7 bases from V and 5 from J; bases not matched to a gene: 8. CDR3 length equals 13 residues. Per germline, CDR1 LNHDA and CDR2 SQIVND (reference sequence). This CDR3 reads CASTTGVFDEQYF. For the CDR3, the DNA is TGTGCCAGTACCACAGGGGTTTTCGACGAGCAGTACTTC.

The chain combines TRBV28 with TRBJ2-5, with 7 bases fitting TRBD1. Losses at the gene ends were 5 bases for V and 3 bases for J; bases not matched to a gene: 6. From germline, CDR1 is MDHEN and CDR2 SYDVKM. This CDR3 region has 14 residues. CDR3 in DNA: TGTGCCAGCAGTATATCCGGGACAGAAGAGACCCAGTACTTC. Its translation is CASSISGTEETQYF.

This chain joins TRBV7-9 and TRBJ2-2; a weak D match, TRBD1 (6 bases). Germline V gives CDR1 SEHNR, CDR2 FQNEAQ (reference sequence). The CDR3 runs to 20 residues. V lost 7 bases to trimming and J lost 1 base, with 28 bases between them. CDR3 sequence (DNA): TGTGCCAGCACCACCTCGAGGGAGTATACAGGGATGAGGAACACCGGGGAGCTGTTTTTT. This gives the protein CASTTSREYTGMRNTGELFF.

CDR3 nucleotide sequence: TGTGCCAGTAGTATCGTTACAGGGTCTCTCTATGGCTACACCTTC. It translates to CASSIVTGSLYGYTF. This chain connects TRBV19 to TRBJ1-2; D is possibly TRBD1 (6 bases). The CDR3 is 15 amino acids. Trimming stripped 3 bases from V and 4 bases from J, with 15 bases between. The V gene's germline CDR1 is LNHDA and CDR2 SQIVND (reference sequence).